The next 20 T cell receptor beta chains were all read from a single sample in a study of blood T cell repertoires in COVID-19. TCRdb's table, derived via immunoSEQ multiplex PCR, lists solely in-frame clones and lacks some. The sample shows approximately 280,000 clones, roughly 83% of them seen only once. The specimen was peripheral blood. All receptors derive from a human donor with COVID-19, enrolled during active disease. The donor label of this sample is uncertain.

CDR3 nucleotides: TGTGCCAGCAGCTTATGGGGATTGGGACAGAACACTGAAGCTTTCTTT. Its protein product is CASSLWGLGQNTEAFF. The chain has TRBV7-2 and TRBJ1-1; tentative D call: TRBD1 (6 bases). Trimming removed 2 bases from V and 1 base from J, with 14 bases in between. The CDR3 spans 16 residues. Germline-derived CDR1 and CDR2 are SGHTA and FQGNSA.

This clone has more than one count but fewer than ten. The chain couples TRBV7-2 to TRBJ2-3, with no clear D. Germline V gene sequence: CDR1 SGHTA, CDR2 FQGNSA. The ends were cut back, 5 bases at V and 1 base at J, with 19 bases in the middle. CDR3 length: 17 amino acids. The CDR3 reads CASSKNLGPEGTDTQYF. In DNA form, the CDR3 reads TGTGCCAGCAGCAAAAACTTAGGTCCTGAGGGCACAGATACGCAGTATTTT.

The rearrangement joins TRBV5-4 to TRBJ2-7; 7 nucleotides agree with TRBD2. The trim removed 3 bases at V and 2 bases at J, leaving 8 bases unmatched. Germline CDR1 reads SGHNT; CDR2 reads YYREEE (reference sequence). The CDR3 extends over 15 amino acids. The DNA of the CDR3 is TGTGCCAGCAGCTCGAAAGCTAGCGGAGCCTACGAGCAGTACTTC. Encoded protein: CASSSKASGAYEQYF. The whole variable domain, remainder taken from reference TRBV5-4 and TRBJ2-7, is ETGVTQSPTHLIKTRGQQVTLRCSSQSGHNTVSWYQQALGQGPQFIFQYYREEENGRGNFPPRFSGLQFPNYSSELNVNALELDDSALYLCASSSKASGAYEQYFGPGTRLTVT.

In this sample, this clone turned up once. The chain uses TRBV27 and TRBJ2-3, with TRBD1 as a possible D gene (6 bases). V lost 5 bases and J lost 6, with 24 bases in between. This CDR3 is built from 17 residues. Germline V gene sequence: CDR1 MNHEY, CDR2 SMNVEV (reference sequence). The CDR3 loop reads CASSEPGVLRTADTQYF. The CDR3 DNA is TGTGCCAGCAGTGAGCCAGGGGTTTTAAGAACGGCTGATACGCAGTATTTT.

The chain couples TRBV6-5 to TRBJ2-7; D is possibly TRBD2 (5 bases). With 0 bases removed from V and 2 bases from J, the gap between germline ends came to 8 bases. CDR1 is MNHEY, CDR2 SVGAGI, per germline. The CDR3 is 14 amino acids. In DNA form, the CDR3 reads TGTGCCAGCAGTTACTCAGGACTCCCCTACGAGCAGTACTTC. It specifies CASSYSGLPYEQYF.

This chain links TRBV6-5 with TRBJ2-6, with D perhaps matching TRBD2 (6 bases). CDR3 length: 14 residues. CDR1 and CDR2 from the germline V gene are MNHEY and SVGAGI. The V end was cut by 6 bases, the J end by 8 bases, with 14 bases between. The CDR3 spells CASREAGRTNVLTF. CDR3 DNA: TGTGCCAGCAGGGAGGCGGGGCGGACCAACGTCCTGACTTTC.

This chain connects TRBV29-1 to TRBJ2-4, with TRBD2 matching 9 bases. Germline CDR1 and CDR2: SQVTM and ANQGSEA. The CDR3 loop spans 13 amino acids. The J segment lost 9 bases and the V segment lost 2 bases, leaving 5 bases of the junction unmatched. DNA of the CDR3: TGCAGCGTTGAACTACTAGCGGGCCCCATTCAGTACTTC. As protein: CSVELLAGPIQYF. The whole variable domain, filled in from reference TRBV29-1 and TRBJ2-4, reads SAVISQKPSRDICQRGTSLTIQCQVDSQVTMMFWYRQQPGQSLTLIATANQGSEATYESGFVIDKFPISRPNLTFSTLTVSNMSPEDSSIYLCSVELLAGPIQYFGAGTRLSVL.

The chain recombines TRBV30 with TRBJ1-1; TRBD1 is a possible D gene (6 bases). With 8 bases removed from V and 1 base from J, the gap between germline ends came to 14 bases. Germline CDR1 and CDR2: GTSNPN and SVGIG (reference sequence). The CDR3 sequence is 13 residues long. The CDR3 protein is CAARGGGNTEAFF. The CDR3 region has the DNA TGTGCCGCGCGGGGAGGGGGGAACACTGAAGCTTTCTTT.

The chain employs TRBV3-1 (or the pseudogene TRBV3-2) and TRBJ1-5, with a tentative D call TRBD1 (6 bases). V gave up 3 bases and J gave up 0 bases, with 15 bases separating them. Germline CDR1 is LGHDT and CDR2 is YNNKEL (reference sequence). The CDR3 is 17 residues long. CDR3 sequence reads: CASSQSAGTNSNQPQHF. In DNA, the CDR3 is TGTGCCAGCAGCCAGTCTGCCGGGACAAATAGCAATCAGCCCCAGCATTTT.

The count of this clone is one. CDR3 loop: CASSPRQGPASGELFF. Written as DNA, the CDR3 is TGTGCCAGCTCACCACGTCAGGGCCCGGCCTCCGGGGAGCTGTTTTTT. The chain links TRBV18 to TRBJ2-2; possibly TRBD1 for D (5 bases). From germline, CDR1 is KGHSH and CDR2 LQKENI. The CDR3 runs to 16 residues. V gave up 1 base and J gave up 6 bases, with 15 bases separating them.

This clone has a handful of counts. The V gene is TRBV7-9, the J gene TRBJ2-1, with D perhaps matching TRBD2 (7 bases). V gave up 0 bases and J gave up 6 bases, with 18 bases separating them. Per germline, CDR1 SEHNR and CDR2 FQNEAQ (reference sequence). The CDR3 sequence is 17 residues long. The CDR3 loop reads CASSLAGGQGSPNEQFF. In DNA, the CDR3 is TGTGCCAGCAGCTTAGCGGGGGGGCAAGGGAGCCCCAATGAGCAGTTCTTC.

This chain joins TRBV7-8 and TRBJ1-1, with D unclear. This CDR3 comprises 14 residues. V was shortened by 0 bases and J by 3 bases, with 8 bases between the two germline ends. The germline V gene has CDR1 SGHVS and CDR2 FQNEAQ. CDR3 in amino acids: CASSLAFLHTEAFF. For the CDR3, the DNA is TGTGCCAGCAGCTTAGCATTCCTACACACTGAAGCTTTCTTT.

The chain employs TRBV12-3 or TRBV12-4 and TRBJ2-1; possible D gene TRBD2, 6 bases. The CDR3 totals 13 residues. The germline V and J ends were trimmed by 2 bases and 7 bases, with 9 bases remaining between them. CDR3 DNA sequence: TGTGCCAGCAGTTTAAGGAGGGATAATGAGCAGTTCTTC. Its protein is CASSLRRDNEQFF.

The chain uses TRBV4-2 and TRBJ2-3; TRBD2 matches 10 bases. J lost 1 base, V lost 6 bases, and 7 bases had no gene match. The CDR3 has 16 amino acids. Germline V gene lookup returns CDR1 LGHNA and CDR2 YNFKEQ. The CDR3 region has the DNA TGTGCCAGCAGAGACCTAGCGGGAGCCGGCACAGATACGCAGTATTTT. This gives the protein CASRDLAGAGTDTQYF.

The V gene is TRBV30, the J gene TRBJ2-7; the match to TRBD2 covers 9 bases. Losses at the gene ends were 2 bases for V and 6 bases for J; bases not matched to a gene: 8. Germline-derived CDR1 and CDR2 are GTSNPN and SVGIG (reference sequence). CDR3 length: 14 amino acids. Here the CDR3 DNA reads TGTGCCTGGAGTTTCAGCGGGAGGTGGCCCGAGCAGTACTTC. Encoded protein: CAWSFSGRWPEQYF. Together with reference TRBV30 and TRBJ2-7, the CDR3 gives the full variable domain: SQTIHQWPATLVQPVGSPLSLECTVEGTSNPNLYWYRQAAGRGLQLLFYSVGIGQISSEVPQNLSASRPQDRQFILSSKKLLLSDSGFYLCAWSFSGRWPEQYFGPGTRLTVT.

The rearrangement uses TRBV11-3 and TRBJ2-5; 9 nucleotides line up with TRBD1. Looked up from germline, CDR1 is SGHNT and CDR2 is YENEEA. V trimming: 5 bases; J trimming: 5 bases; junction bases outside the gene matches: 12. The CDR3 runs to 16 residues. The CDR3 spells CASSPGTGRGRETQYF. The DNA of the CDR3 is TGTGCCAGCAGCCCCGGGACAGGGAGAGGTCGGGAGACCCAGTACTTC.

V gene TRBV11-1 combines with J gene TRBJ2-2, with D maybe TRBD1 (6 bases). Germline assignment: CDR1 SGHAT and CDR2 FQDESV (reference sequence). The CDR3 runs to 15 residues. V was pared by 5 bases and J by 0 bases, with 10 bases between. CDR3 residues: CASSTRTANTGELFF. The CDR3 bases are TGTGCCAGCAGCACGCGGACAGCGAACACCGGGGAGCTGTTTTTT.

This clone was counted only a few times. This chain connects TRBV5-1 to TRBJ2-1; 9 nucleotides line up with TRBD2. V trimming: 4 bases; J trimming: 8 bases; junction bases outside the gene matches: 10. There are 15 residues in the CDR3. Germline V gives CDR1 SGHRS, CDR2 YFSETQ. The CDR3 region has the DNA TGCGCCAGCAGCCTCCTAGCGGGACGGGGCGATGAGCAGTTCTTC. Protein sequence: CASSLLAGRGDEQFF.

This chain links TRBV19 with TRBJ2-3; TRBD2 matches 9 bases. The trim removed 5 bases at V and 4 bases at J, leaving 7 bases unmatched. Germline lookup yields CDR1 LNHDA and CDR2 SQIVND (reference sequence). This CDR3 region has 15 residues. CDR3 DNA: TGTGCCAGTAGTCTAGCGGGACTACGCCCAGATACGCAGTATTTT. This sequence encodes CASSLAGLRPDTQYF.

V is TRBV6-2 or TRBV6-3 and J is TRBJ2-5, with D perhaps TRBD2 (5 bases). Trimming removed 0 bases at V and 1 base at J, with 12 bases between. CDR3 size: 16 residues. The V gene's germline CDR1 is MNHEY and CDR2 SVGEGT. Here the CDR3 DNA reads TGTGCCAGCAGTTACTCACCTGGAGCGGTCCAAGAGACCCAGTACTTC. Translating it yields CASSYSPGAVQETQYF.